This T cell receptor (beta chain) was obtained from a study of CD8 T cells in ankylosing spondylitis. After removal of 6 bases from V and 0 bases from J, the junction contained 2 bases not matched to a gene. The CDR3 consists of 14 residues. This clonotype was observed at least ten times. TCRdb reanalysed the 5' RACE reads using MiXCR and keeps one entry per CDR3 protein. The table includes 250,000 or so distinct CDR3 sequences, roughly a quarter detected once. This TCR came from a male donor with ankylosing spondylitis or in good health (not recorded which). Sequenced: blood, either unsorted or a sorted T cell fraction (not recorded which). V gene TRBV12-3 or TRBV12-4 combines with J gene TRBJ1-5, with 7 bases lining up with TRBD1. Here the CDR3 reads CASSRDSSNQPQHF. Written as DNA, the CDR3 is TGTGCCAGCAGCAGGGACAGTAGCAATCAGCCCCAGCATTTT.